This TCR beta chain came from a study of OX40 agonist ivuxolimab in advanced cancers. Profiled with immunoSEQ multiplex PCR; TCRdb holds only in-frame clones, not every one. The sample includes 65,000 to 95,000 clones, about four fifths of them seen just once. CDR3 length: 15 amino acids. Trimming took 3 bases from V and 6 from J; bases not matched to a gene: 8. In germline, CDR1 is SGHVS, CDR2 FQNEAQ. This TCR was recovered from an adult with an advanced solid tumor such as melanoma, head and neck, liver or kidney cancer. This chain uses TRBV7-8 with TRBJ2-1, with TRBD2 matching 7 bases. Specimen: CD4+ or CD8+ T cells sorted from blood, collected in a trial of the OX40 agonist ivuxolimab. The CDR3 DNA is TGTGCCAGCAGCTTGGGCGGGAGTAAGGGCAATGAGCAGTTCTTC. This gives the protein CASSLGGSKGNEQFF.